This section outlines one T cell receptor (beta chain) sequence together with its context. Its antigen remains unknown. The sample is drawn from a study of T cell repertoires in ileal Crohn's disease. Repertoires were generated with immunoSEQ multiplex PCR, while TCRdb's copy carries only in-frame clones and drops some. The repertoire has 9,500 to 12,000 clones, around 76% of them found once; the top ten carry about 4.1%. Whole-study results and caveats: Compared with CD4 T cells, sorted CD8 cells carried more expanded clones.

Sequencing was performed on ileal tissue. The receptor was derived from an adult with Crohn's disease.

The CDR3 sequence: CASSRRQGGINEQFF. DNA for the CDR3: TGTGCCAGCAGCAGACGACAGGGGGGGATCAATGAGCAGTTCTTC. The chain joins TRBV27 to TRBJ2-1, with 9 positions matching TRBD1. The CDR3 contains 15 residues. With 6 bases clipped from V and 6 bases from J, the junction kept 9 bases outside the gene matches. Germline lookup yields CDR1 MNHEY and CDR2 SMNVEV (reference sequence).